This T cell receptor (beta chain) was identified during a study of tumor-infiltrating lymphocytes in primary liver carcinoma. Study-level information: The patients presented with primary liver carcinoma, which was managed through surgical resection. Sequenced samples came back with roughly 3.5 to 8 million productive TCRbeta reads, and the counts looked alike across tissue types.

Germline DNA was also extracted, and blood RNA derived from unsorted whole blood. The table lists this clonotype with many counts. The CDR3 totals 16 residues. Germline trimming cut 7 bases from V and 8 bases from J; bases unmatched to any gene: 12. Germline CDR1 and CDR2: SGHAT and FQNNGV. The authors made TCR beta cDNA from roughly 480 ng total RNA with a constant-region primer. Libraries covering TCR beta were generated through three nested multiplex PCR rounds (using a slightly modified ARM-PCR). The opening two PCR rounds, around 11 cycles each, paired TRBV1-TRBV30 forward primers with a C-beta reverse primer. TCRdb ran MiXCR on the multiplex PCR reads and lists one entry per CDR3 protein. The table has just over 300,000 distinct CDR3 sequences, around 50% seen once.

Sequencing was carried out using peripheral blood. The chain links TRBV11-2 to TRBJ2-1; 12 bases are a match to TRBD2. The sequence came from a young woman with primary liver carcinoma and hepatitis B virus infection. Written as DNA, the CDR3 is TGTGCCAGCACTACGGGACTAGCGGGCTTTAGAGATGAGCAGTTCTTC. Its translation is CASTTGLAGFRDEQFF. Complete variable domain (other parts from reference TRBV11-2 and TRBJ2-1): EAGVAQSPRYKIIEKRQSVAFWCNPISGHATLYWYQQILGQGPKLLIQFQNNGVVDDSQLPKDRFSAERLKGVDSTLKIQPAKLEDSAVYLCASTTGLAGFRDEQFFGPGTRLTVL.